This T cell receptor (beta chain) comes out of a study of blood T cell repertoires in COVID-19. At the level of the study: The study drew acute and convalescent COVID-19 samples from the United States, Italy and Spain. In each case, the material was cDNA or gDNA derived from T cells, B-cell-depleted T cells, or PBMCs.

Sequenced by immunoSEQ multiplex PCR; TCRdb stores in-frame clones only, minus some. This table has about 200,000 clones, 83% appearing once. Researchers sorted participants into cohorts using their self-reported clinical history. Exposed study participants had met a COVID-19 case within 2 weeks before entry. Sequenced material: PBMCs or T cells enriched from blood (not recorded which). This receptor was identified in a woman between 45 and 60 years old who had been exposed to COVID-19.

The CDR3 here is CASSVGGYQETQYF. The CDR3 DNA reads TGTGCCAGCAGCGTGGGGGGGTACCAAGAGACCCAGTACTTC. This sequence joins TRBV9 and TRBJ2-5; 7 bases map to TRBD2. The CDR3 runs 14 residues. The V gene end was trimmed by 2 bases and the J gene end by 0 bases; junction bases not matched to a gene: 1. The germline CDR1 and CDR2 sequences are SGDLS and YYNGEE.